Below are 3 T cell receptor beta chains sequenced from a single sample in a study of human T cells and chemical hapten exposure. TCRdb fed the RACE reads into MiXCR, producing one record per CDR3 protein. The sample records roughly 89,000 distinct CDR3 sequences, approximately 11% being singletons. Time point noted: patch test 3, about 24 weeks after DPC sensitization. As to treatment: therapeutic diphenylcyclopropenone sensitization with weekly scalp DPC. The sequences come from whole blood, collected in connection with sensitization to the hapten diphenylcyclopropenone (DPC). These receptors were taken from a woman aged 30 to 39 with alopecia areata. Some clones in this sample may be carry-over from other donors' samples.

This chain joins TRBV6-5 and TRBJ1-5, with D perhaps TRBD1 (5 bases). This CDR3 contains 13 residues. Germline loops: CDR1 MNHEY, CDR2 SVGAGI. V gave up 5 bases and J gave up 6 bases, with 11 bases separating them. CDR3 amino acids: CASSRLGGQPQHF. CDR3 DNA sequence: TGTGCCAGCAGTAGGCTCGGGGGTCAGCCCCAGCATTTT.

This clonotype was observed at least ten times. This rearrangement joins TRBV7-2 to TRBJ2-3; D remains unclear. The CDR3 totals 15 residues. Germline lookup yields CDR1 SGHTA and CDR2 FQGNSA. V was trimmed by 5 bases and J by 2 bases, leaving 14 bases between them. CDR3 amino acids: CASSRTAVYTDTQYF. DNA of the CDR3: TGTGCCAGCAGCCGGACCGCCGTATACACAGATACGCAGTATTTT.

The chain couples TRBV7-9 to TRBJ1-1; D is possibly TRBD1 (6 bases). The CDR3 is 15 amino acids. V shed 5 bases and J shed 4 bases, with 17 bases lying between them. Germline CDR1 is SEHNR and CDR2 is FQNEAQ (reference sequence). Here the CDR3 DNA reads TGTGCCAGCAGCCCCCCAGCGGTAGGGGGCACTGAAGCTTTCTTT. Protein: CASSPPAVGGTEAFF.